The rows below give T cell receptor beta chains drawn from one sample of a study of blood T cell repertoires in COVID-19. Using immunoSEQ multiplex PCR, the repertoire was profiled, and TCRdb retains in-frame clones only, with some absent. The table lists about 26,000 clones, around 87% of them singletons. The sample was peripheral blood. These receptors came from a man between 65 and 79 years old with acute or convalescent COVID-19. Both conserved end residues are part of each CDR3.

J: TRBJ1-1
V: TRBV5-6
CDR3: CASTLGGPGTEAFF

J: TRBJ1-6
V: TRBV6-5
CDR3: CASSYADSNSPLHF

J: TRBJ1-2
V: TRBV4-3
CDR3: CASSQEPSQFYGYTF

J: TRBJ1-5
V: TRBV10-3
CDR3: CAIRQGIDQPQHF

J: TRBJ2-1
V: TRBV9
CDR3: CASSVEGRGSYNEQFF

J: TRBJ1-1
V: TRBV29-1
CDR3: CSVRQGAFTEAFF

J: TRBJ1-5
V: TRBV5-8
CDR3: CASGGGARQPQHF

J: TRBJ2-1
V: TRBV24-1
CDR3: CATSVWEGNEQFF

J: TRBJ2-5
V: TRBV5-1
CDR3: CASSLPGVYQETQYF

J: TRBJ2-1
V: TRBV6-5
CDR3: CASSYSRENEQFF

J: TRBJ1-2
V: TRBV19
CDR3: CASSIAGSAGYTF

J: TRBJ1-1
V: TRBV12-3/TRBV12-4
CDR3: CASSFYQGEAFF

J: TRBJ2-5
V: TRBV7-3
CDR3: CASSLGTSGQLGETQYF

J: TRBJ1-1
V: TRBV7-2
CDR3: CASSFQVGTEAFF

J: TRBJ2-2
V: TRBV9
CDR3: CASSAGGLLLTGELFF

J: TRBJ1-1
V: TRBV19
CDR3: CASSRQGRTEAFF

J: TRBJ2-1
V: TRBV7-2
CDR3: CASSLERESEQFF

J: TRBJ1-4
V: TRBV4-2
CDR3: CASSHLPQGPNEKLFF

J: TRBJ1-2
V: TRBV7-2
CDR3: CASSLGDRGFGYGYTF

J: TRBJ2-1
V: TRBV7-2
CDR3: CASSLRSGRIYEQFF

J: TRBJ2-2
V: TRBV4-3
CDR3: CASSQETTSGINTGELFF

J: TRBJ1-2
V: TRBV2
CDR3: CASTQGASPLDYGYTF

J: TRBJ1-5
V: TRBV5-6
CDR3: CASSLGTFLQPQHF

J: TRBJ1-3
V: TRBV10-3
CDR3: CAISRPRESGNTIYF

J: TRBJ1-3
V: TRBV7-9
CDR3: CASSKPGYSGNTIYF

J: TRBJ2-3
V: TRBV2
CDR3: CASTLGLAGADTQYF

J: TRBJ2-5
V: TRBV9
CDR3: CASSVLAGGIQETQYF

J: TRBJ2-2
V: TRBV4-3
CDR3: CASSQETHRALNTGELFF

J: TRBJ2-1
V: TRBV29-1
CDR3: CTGTLDYNEQFF

J: TRBJ2-5
V: TRBV5-6
CDR3: CASSLANTGGQETQYF

J: TRBJ1-6
V: TRBV27
CDR3: CASSGGSSSYNSPLHF

J: TRBJ2-5
V: TRBV7-3
CDR3: CASSSFSGETQYF

J: TRBJ1-1
V: TRBV19
CDR3: CASSDTFKNTEAFF

J: TRBJ1-2
V: TRBV11-2
CDR3: CASSQGQIYGYTF

J: TRBJ2-3
V: TRBV7-2
CDR3: CASSLASEEDTQYF

J: TRBJ1-1
V: TRBV6-6
CDR3: CASSYSGTGENTEAFF

J: TRBJ2-1
V: TRBV7-2
CDR3: CASSFFSSGPTEQFF

J: TRBJ1-4
V: TRBV2
CDR3: CASSGTANEKLFF

J: TRBJ2-7
V: TRBV5-1
CDR3: CASSGWTGAYEQYF

J: TRBJ2-7
V: TRBV28
CDR3: CASSLGGGNLYEQYF